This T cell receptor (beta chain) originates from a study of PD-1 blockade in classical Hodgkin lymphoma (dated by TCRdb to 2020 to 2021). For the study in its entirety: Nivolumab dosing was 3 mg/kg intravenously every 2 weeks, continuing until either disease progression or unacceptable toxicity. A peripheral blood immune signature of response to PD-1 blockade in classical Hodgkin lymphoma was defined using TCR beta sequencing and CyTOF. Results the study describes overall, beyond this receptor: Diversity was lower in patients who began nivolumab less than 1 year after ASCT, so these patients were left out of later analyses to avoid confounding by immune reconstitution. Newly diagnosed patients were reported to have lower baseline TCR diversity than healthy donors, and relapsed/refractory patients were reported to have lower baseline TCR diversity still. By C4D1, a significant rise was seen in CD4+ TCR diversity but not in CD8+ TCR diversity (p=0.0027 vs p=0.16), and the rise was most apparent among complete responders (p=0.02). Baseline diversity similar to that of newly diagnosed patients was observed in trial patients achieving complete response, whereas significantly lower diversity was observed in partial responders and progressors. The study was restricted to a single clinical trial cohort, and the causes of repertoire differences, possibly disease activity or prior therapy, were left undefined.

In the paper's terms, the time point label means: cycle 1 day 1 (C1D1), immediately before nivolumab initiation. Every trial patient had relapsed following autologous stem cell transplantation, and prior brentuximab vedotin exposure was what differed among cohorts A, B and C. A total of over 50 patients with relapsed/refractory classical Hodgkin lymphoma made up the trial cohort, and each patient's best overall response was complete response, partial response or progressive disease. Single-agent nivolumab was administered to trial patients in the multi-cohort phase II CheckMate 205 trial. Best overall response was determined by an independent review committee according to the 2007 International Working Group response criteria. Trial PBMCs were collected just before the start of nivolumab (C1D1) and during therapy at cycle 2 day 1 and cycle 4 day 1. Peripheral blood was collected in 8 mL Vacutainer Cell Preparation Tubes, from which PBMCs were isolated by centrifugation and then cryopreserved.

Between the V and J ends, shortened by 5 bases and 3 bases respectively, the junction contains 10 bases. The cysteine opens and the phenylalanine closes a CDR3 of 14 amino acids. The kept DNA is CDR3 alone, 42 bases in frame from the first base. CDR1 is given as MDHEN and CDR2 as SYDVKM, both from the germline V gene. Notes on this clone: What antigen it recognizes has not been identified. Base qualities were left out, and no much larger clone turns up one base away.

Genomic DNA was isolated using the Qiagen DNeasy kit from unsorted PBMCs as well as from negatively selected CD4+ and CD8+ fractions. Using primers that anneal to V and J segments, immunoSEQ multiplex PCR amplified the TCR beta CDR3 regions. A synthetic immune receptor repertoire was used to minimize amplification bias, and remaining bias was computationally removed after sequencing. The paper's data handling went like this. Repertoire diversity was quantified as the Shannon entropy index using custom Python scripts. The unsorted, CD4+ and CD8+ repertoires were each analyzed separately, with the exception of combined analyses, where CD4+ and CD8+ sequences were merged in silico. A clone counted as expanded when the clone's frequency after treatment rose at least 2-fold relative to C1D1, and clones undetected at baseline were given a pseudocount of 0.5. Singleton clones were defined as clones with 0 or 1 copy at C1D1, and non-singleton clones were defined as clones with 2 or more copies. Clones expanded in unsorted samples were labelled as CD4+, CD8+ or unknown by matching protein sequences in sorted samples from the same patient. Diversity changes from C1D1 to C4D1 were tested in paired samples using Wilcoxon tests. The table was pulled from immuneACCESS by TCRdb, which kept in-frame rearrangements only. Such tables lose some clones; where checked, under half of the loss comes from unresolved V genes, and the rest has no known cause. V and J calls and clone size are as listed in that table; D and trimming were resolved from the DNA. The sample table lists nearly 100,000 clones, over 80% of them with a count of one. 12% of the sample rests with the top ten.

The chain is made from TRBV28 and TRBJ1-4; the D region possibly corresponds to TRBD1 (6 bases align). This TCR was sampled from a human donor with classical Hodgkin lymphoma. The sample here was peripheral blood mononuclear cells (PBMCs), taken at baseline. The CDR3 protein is CASSAGVPNEKLFF. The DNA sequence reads TGTGCCAGCAGTGCAGGGGTTCCTAATGAAAAACTGTTTTTT.